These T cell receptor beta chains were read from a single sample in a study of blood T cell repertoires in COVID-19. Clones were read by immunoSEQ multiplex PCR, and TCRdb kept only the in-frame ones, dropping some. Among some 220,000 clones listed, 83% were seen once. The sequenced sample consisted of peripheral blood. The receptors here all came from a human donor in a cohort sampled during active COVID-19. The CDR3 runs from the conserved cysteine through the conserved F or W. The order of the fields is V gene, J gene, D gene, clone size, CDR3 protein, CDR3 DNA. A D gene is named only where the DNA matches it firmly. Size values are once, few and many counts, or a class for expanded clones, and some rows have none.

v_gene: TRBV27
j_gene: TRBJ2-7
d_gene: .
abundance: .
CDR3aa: CASSPTGGGLLYEQYF
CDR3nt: TGTGCCAGCAGTCCTACTGGAGGGGGCCTTTTATACGAGCAGTACTTC

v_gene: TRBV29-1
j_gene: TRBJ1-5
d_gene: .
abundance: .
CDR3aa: CSVEMGGGNQPQHF
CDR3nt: TGCAGCGTTGAAATGGGCGGGGGCAATCAGCCCCAGCATTTT

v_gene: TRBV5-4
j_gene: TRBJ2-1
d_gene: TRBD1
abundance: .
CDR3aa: CAWRGDRALTEQFF
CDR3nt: TGTGCCTGGAGGGGGGACAGGGCTCTCACTGAGCAGTTCTTC

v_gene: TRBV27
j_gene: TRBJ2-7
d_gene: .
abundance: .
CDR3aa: CASSLSRQLQQYF
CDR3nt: TGTGCCAGCAGTTTGTCACGTCAGTTGCAGCAGTACTTC

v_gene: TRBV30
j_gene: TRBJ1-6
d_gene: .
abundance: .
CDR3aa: CAWSREQYNSPLHF
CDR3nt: TGTGCCTGGAGTCGGGAACAGTATAATTCACCCCTCCACTTT

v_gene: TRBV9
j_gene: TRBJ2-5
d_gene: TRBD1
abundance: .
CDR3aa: CASSVGRGQETQYF
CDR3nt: TGTGCCAGCAGCGTAGGCAGGGGGCAAGAGACCCAGTACTTC

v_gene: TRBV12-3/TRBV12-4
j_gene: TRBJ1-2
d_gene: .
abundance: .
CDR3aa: CASGNRDDYGYTF
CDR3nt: TGTGCCAGCGGAAACAGGGATGACTATGGCTACACCTTC

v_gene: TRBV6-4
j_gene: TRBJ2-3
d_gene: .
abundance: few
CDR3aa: CASRGSTDTQYF
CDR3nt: TGTGCCAGCAGGGGGAGTACAGATACGCAGTATTTT

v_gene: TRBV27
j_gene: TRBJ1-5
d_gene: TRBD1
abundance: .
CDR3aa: CASSRDRGGNQPQHF
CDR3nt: TGTGCCAGCAGCAGAGACAGGGGTGGCAATCAGCCCCAGCATTTT

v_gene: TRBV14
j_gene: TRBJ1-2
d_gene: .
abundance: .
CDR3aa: CASSPMDRVNGYTF
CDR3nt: TGTGCCAGCAGCCCTATGGACAGAGTCAATGGCTACACCTTC

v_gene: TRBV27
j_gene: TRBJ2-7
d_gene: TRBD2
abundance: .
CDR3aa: CASNHGGGLYEQYF
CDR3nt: TGTGCCAGCAATCACGGGGGAGGGCTTTACGAGCAGTACTTC

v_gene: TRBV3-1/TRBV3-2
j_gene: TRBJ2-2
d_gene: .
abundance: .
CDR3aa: CASSPYLGESGELFF
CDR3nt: TGTGCCAGCAGCCCCTACCTGGGAGAGTCCGGGGAGCTGTTTTTT

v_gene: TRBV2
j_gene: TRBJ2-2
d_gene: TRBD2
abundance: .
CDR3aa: CASTHRRLAGGPGELFF
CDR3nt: TGTGCCAGCACCCATCGCAGACTAGCGGGGGGCCCCGGGGAGCTGTTTTTT

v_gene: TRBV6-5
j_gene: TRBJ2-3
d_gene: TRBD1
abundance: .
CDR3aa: CASSPGQVNTDTQYF
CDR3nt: TGTGCCAGCAGCCCGGGACAGGTAAACACAGATACGCAGTATTTT

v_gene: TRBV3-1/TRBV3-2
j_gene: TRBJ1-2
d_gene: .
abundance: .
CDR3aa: CASSPGGYYGYTF
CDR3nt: TGTGCCAGCAGCCCGGGGGGGTACTATGGCTACACCTTC

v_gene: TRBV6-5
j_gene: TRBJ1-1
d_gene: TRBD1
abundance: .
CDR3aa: CASSYESGGENTEAFF
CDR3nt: TGTGCCAGCAGTTACGAGTCAGGGGGCGAGAACACTGAAGCTTTCTTT

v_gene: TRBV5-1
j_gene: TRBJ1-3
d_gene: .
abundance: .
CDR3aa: CASSLGASDSGNTIYF
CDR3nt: TGCGCCAGCAGCTTGGGCGCCTCCGACTCTGGAAACACCATATATTTT

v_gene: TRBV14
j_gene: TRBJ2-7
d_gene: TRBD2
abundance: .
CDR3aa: CASSQASGVWAYEQYF
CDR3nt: TGTGCCAGCAGCCAAGCTAGCGGGGTCTGGGCCTACGAGCAGTACTTC

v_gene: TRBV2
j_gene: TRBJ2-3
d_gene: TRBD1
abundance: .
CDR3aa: CASRRTGGLADTQYF
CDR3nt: TGTGCCAGCAGACGGACAGGGGGATTGGCAGATACGCAGTATTTT

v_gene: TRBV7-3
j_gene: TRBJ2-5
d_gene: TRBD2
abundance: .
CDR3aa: CASSPGTSGGLETQYF
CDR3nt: TGTGCCAGCAGCCCCGGGACTAGCGGGGGGTTAGAGACCCAGTACTTC

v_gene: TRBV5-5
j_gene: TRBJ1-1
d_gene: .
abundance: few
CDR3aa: CASSPIRLDTNTEAFF
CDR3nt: TGTGCCAGCAGCCCTATTAGACTAGACACGAACACTGAAGCTTTCTTT

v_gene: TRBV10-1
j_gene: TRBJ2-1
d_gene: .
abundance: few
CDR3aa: CASSVGGYQVEQFF
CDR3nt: TGCGCCAGCAGTGTCGGAGGGTACCAGGTTGAGCAGTTCTTC

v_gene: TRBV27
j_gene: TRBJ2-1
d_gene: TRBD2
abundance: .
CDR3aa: CASTGVSGGFYNEQFF
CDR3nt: TGTGCCAGCACCGGGGTTAGCGGGGGGTTCTACAATGAGCAGTTCTTC

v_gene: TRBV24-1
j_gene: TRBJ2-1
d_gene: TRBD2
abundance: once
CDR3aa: CATSDLAGGFNEQFF
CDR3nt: TGTGCCACCAGTGATTTAGCGGGGGGATTCAATGAGCAGTTCTTC